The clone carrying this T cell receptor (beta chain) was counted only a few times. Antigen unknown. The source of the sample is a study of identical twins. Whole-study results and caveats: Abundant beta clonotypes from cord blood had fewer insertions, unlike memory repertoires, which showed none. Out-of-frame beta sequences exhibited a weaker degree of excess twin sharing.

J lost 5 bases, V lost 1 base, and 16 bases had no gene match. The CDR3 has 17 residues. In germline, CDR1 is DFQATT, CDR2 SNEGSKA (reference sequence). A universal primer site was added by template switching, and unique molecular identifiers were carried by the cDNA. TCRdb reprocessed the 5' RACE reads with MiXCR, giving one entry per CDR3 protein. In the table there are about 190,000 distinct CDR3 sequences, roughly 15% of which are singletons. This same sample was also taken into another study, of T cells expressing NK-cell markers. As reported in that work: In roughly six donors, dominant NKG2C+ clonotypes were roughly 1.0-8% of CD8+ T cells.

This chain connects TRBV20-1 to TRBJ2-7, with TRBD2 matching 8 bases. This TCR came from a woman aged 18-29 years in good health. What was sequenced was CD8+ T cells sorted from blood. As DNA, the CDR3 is TGCAGTGCTAGAGTGAATGTTAGGAGGACTAGCCAAAACGAGCAGTACTTC. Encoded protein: CSARVNVRRTSQNEQYF.